Shown below are 27 T cell receptor beta chains from a single sample sequenced in a study of blood T cell repertoires in COVID-19. Libraries were prepared by immunoSEQ multiplex PCR; TCRdb keeps only in-frame clonotypes and omits some of them. The sample includes about 24,000 clones, under 90% seen only once; the top ten take over 6%. The sequenced sample consisted of peripheral blood. These receptors were obtained from a man in his 70s with acute or convalescent COVID-19.

This clone has only a few counts. The CDR3 DNA follows: TGTGCCTGGAGAGGGGGCCGGGACAGCAGGAATTCACCCCTCCACTTT. The encoded protein is CAWRGGRDSRNSPLHF. The chain employs TRBV30 and TRBJ1-6, with TRBD1 matching over 7 bases. The V segment lost 3 bases and the J segment 7 bases; nucleotides outside the gene matches: 12. Germline CDR1 is GTSNPN and CDR2 is SVGIG (reference sequence). This CDR3 is 16 amino acids long.

The sample holds a few counts of this clone. This chain links TRBV6-5 with TRBJ2-3; possible D gene TRBD2, 5 bases. V lost 7 bases, J lost 5 bases, and 13 bases lay in between. Germline V gives CDR1 MNHEY, CDR2 SVGAGI. This CDR3 spans 13 amino acids. CDR3 residues: CASTQGGGDTQYF. CDR3 in DNA: TGTGCCAGCACTCAAGGAGGAGGAGATACGCAGTATTTT.

V usage is TRBV7-2 and J usage is TRBJ2-1; 9 bases agree with TRBD2. The CDR3 length is 16 residues. CDR1 is SGHTA and CDR2 is FQGNSA in the germline V gene. The V segment lost 5 bases and the J segment 0 bases; nucleotides outside the gene matches: 5. Written as DNA, the CDR3 is TGTGCCAGCAGCGTCGGTAGCGGGAGCTCCTACAATGAGCAGTTCTTC. Protein sequence: CASSVGSGSSYNEQFF. Full variable domain (remainder filled in from reference TRBV7-2 and TRBJ2-1): GAGVSQSPSNKVTEKGKDVELRCDPISGHTALYWYRQSLGQGLEFLIYFQGNSAPDKSGLPSDRFSAERTGGSVSTLTIQRTQQEDSAVYLCASSVGSGSSYNEQFFGPGTRLTVL.

The J gene is TRBJ1-1, the V gene TRBV5-1; 7 bases line up with TRBD1. The CDR3 extends over 16 amino acids. With V trimmed by 4 bases and J by 0 bases, 9 bases remained unmatched. The germline CDR1 and CDR2 sequences are SGHRS and YFSETQ. The CDR3 region has the DNA TGCGCCAGCAGCATACAATCAGGGGGGCTGAACACTGAAGCTTTCTTT. The encoded protein is CASSIQSGGLNTEAFF.

J is TRBJ1-1 and V is TRBV9; possibly TRBD1 for D (5 bases). The germline CDR1 and CDR2 sequences are SGDLS and YYNGEE. V gave up 0 bases and J gave up 6 bases, with 9 bases separating them. The CDR3 loop spans 13 amino acids. DNA for the CDR3: TGTGCCAGCAGCGTAGGGAGGGGTTCTGAAGCTTTCTTT. This translates into CASSVGRGSEAFF.

This rearrangement joins TRBV19 to TRBJ2-1, with 12 positions matching TRBD2. The germline V gene has CDR1 LNHDA and CDR2 SQIVND (reference sequence). Trimming at V came to 3 bases and at J to 1 base, leaving 7 bases not matched to a gene. This CDR3 contains 18 residues. The CDR3 protein is CASSMGLAGGGSYNEQFF. The CDR3 nucleotides are TGTGCCAGTAGTATGGGGCTAGCGGGAGGGGGGTCCTACAATGAGCAGTTCTTC.

The sample holds one count of this clone. The chain is built from TRBV24-1 and TRBJ2-2; 8 nucleotides align to TRBD1. V lost 0 bases and J lost 7; bases outside the gene matches: 3. The CDR3 extends over 15 amino acids. The germline CDR1 and CDR2 sequences are KGHDR and SFDVKD. The DNA of the CDR3 is TGTGCCACCAGTGATTTGCTCAGGGGGCGCGGGGAGCTGTTTTTT. Translated, it gives CATSDLLRGRGELFF.

The genes are TRBV6-1 and TRBJ1-2; D might be TRBD1 (6 bases). V lost 2 bases and J 6 bases, leaving 22 bases between the germline ends. Germline CDR1 and CDR2: MNHNS and SASEGT. The CDR3 spans 17 residues. CDR3 protein: CASSERGTLGVMDGYTF. CDR3 nucleotides: TGTGCCAGCAGTGAAAGGGGGACATTGGGGGTAATGGATGGCTACACCTTC.

The gene calls are TRBV5-6 and TRBJ1-1, with D perhaps matching TRBD1 (5 bases). The CDR3 sequence is 13 residues long. CDR1 is SGHDT and CDR2 is YYEEEE in the germline V gene. The V and J ends lost 3 bases and 1 base respectively, with 7 bases between them. The CDR3 sequence: CASSSQGNTEAFF. CDR3 nucleotides: TGTGCCAGCAGCTCCCAGGGGAACACTGAAGCTTTCTTT.

This chain joins TRBV24-1 and TRBJ1-5, with 11 nucleotides matching TRBD1. The CDR3 is 18 residues long. The V gene's germline CDR1 is KGHDR and CDR2 SFDVKD. V lost 5 bases, J lost 2 bases, and 10 bases stayed unmatched. CDR3 sequence reads: CATSGLDRGRTGNQPQHF. DNA for the CDR3: TGTGCCACCAGTGGCTTGGACAGGGGGCGTACGGGCAATCAGCCCCAGCATTTT.

The chain has TRBV7-2 and TRBJ2-5, with a tentative D call TRBD2 (7 bases). In germline, CDR1 is SGHTA, CDR2 FQGNSA. There are 15 residues in the CDR3. V was pared by 2 bases and J by 5 bases, with 15 bases between. The CDR3, as DNA: TGTGCCAGCAGCTTAAAAGGGGGGAGGGGTGAGACCCAGTACTTC. Translating gives CASSLKGGRGETQYF.

V gene TRBV21-1 combines with J gene TRBJ1-2. TRBV21-1 is termed a pseudogene. The CDR3 loop spans 11 amino acids. Written as DNA, the CDR3 is TGTGCCAGCAGCAGGAGGAGGGGCTACACCTTC. Translation gives CASSRRRGYTF.

V is TRBV5-1 and J is TRBJ2-7; D not resolved. Trimming removed 3 bases from V and 0 bases from J, with 10 bases in between. The CDR3 totals 14 residues. Looked up from germline, CDR1 is SGHRS and CDR2 is YFSETQ. The CDR3 DNA is TGCGCCAGCAGCTCGGGTTTAAGCTCCTACGAGCAGTACTTC. Translated, it gives CASSSGLSSYEQYF. The full variable domain, its missing parts supplied by reference TRBV5-1 and TRBJ2-7, is KAGVTQTPRYLIKTRGQQVTLSCSPISGHRSVSWYQQTPGQGLQFLFEYFSETQRNKGNFPGRFSGRQFSNSRSEMNVSTLELGDSALYLCASSSGLSSYEQYFGPGTRLTVT.

This clone has only a few counts. The rearrangement joins TRBV27 to TRBJ1-1; TRBD1 matches 9 bases. CDR3 size: 13 residues. Per the germline V gene, CDR1 is MNHEY and CDR2 is SMNVEV (reference sequence). Trimming at V came to 6 bases and at J to 4 bases, leaving 3 bases not matched to a gene. CDR3 DNA sequence: TGTGCCAGCAGGAAGGGACAGGGCACTGAAGCTTTCTTT. Its translation is CASRKGQGTEAFF.

This clone came up once. The V and J genes are TRBV2 and TRBJ2-5; 12 nucleotides match TRBD2. The CDR3 sequence is 14 residues long. Trimming took 2 bases from V and 5 from J; bases not matched to a gene: 0. The V gene's germline CDR1 is SNHLY and CDR2 FYNNEI. CDR3 DNA: TGTGCCAGCAGTGAAACTAGCGGGGGGGAGACCCAGTACTTC. Its protein product is CASSETSGGETQYF.

The chain is built from TRBV11-2 and TRBJ1-2; 7 bases are a match to TRBD1. The J segment lost 6 bases and the V segment lost 2 bases, leaving 6 bases of the junction unmatched. The CDR3 is made up of 14 amino acids. Per germline, CDR1 SGHAT and CDR2 FQNNGV. CDR3 residues: CASSLWDRDHGYTF. As DNA, the CDR3 is TGTGCCAGCAGCTTATGGGACAGAGACCATGGCTACACCTTC.

The chain carries TRBV9 and TRBJ2-7; TRBD1 might be the D (6 bases). The V end lost 4 bases, the J end lost 3 bases, and 17 bases lay between the germline ends. There are 15 residues in the CDR3. Germline V gene data show CDR1 as SGDLS and CDR2 as YYNGEE. The CDR3 DNA is TGTGCCAGCAGCCCCAACCCGAAGGGGGTCTACGAGCAGTACTTC. Its translation is CASSPNPKGVYEQYF.

This rearrangement joins TRBV2 to TRBJ2-2; TRBD2 agrees at 8 bases. V shed 3 bases and J 7 bases; nucleotides not matched to a gene: 10. The CDR3 consists of 16 residues. Per germline, CDR1 SNHLY and CDR2 FYNNEI. In DNA form, the CDR3 reads TGTGCCAGCAGTGATACCAGCGGGAGAGGGGTCGGGGAGCTGTTTTTT. Translation: CASSDTSGRGVGELFF. Together with reference TRBV2 and TRBJ2-2, the CDR3 gives the full variable domain: EPEVTQTPSHQVTQMGQEVILRCVPISNHLYFYWYRQILGQKVEFLVSFYNNEISEKSEIFDDQFSVERPDGSNFTLKIRSTKLEDSAMYFCASSDTSGRGVGELFFGEGSRLTVL.

The chain couples TRBV4-1 to TRBJ2-3, with TRBD1 matching 9 bases. The V segment lost 2 bases and the J segment 5 bases; nucleotides outside the gene matches: 5. Germline lookup yields CDR1 MGHRA and CDR2 YSYEKL. The CDR3 is 15 amino acids. In DNA form, the CDR3 reads TGCGCCAGCAGCCAACGGGACAGGGTCGGAGATACGCAGTATTTT. Residues: CASSQRDRVGDTQYF.

The CDR3 region has the DNA TGTGCCAGCGCATCCTGGACTAGCGGGACCTACGAGCAGTACTTC. It yields the protein CASASWTSGTYEQYF. The chain has TRBV2 and TRBJ2-7; 12 positions match TRBD2. The V segment lost 8 bases and the J segment 2 bases; nucleotides outside the gene matches: 7. CDR1 is SNHLY, CDR2 FYNNEI, per germline. CDR3 size: 15 residues.

Comments on this clone: Other DNA variants within this sample encode the same CDR3. This sequence joins TRBV3-1 (or the pseudogene TRBV3-2) and TRBJ1-1, with TRBD1 matching over 8 bases. This CDR3 spans 14 amino acids. The V gene's germline CDR1 is LGHDT and CDR2 YNNKEL (reference sequence). V dropped 1 base and J dropped 4; count of bases not matched to a gene: 2. DNA of the CDR3: TGTGCCAGCAGCCAAGGGACAGGGCCCACTGAAGCTTTCTTT. It is translated as CASSQGTGPTEAFF.

Only a few counts were recorded for this clone. The CDR3 sequence is CAWSSSAGRAGSPLHF. The CDR3 DNA reads as TGTGCCTGGAGCTCGTCGGCAGGGAGGGCGGGTTCACCCCTCCACTTT. J is TRBJ1-6 and V is TRBV30, with a possible D match to TRBD1 (5 bases). V lost 3 bases and J lost 9, with 21 bases in between. Germline V gene data show CDR1 as GTSNPN and CDR2 as SVGIG (reference sequence). The CDR3 runs 16 residues.

The chain uses TRBV11-3 and TRBJ2-1; TRBD1 aligns across 11 bases. This CDR3 is built from 16 residues. Germline trimming cut 5 bases from V and 7 bases from J; bases unmatched to any gene: 10. Per the germline V gene, CDR1 is SGHNT and CDR2 is YENEEA. CDR3 sequence reads: CASSASGTGGSNEQFF. In nucleotides, the CDR3 is TGTGCCAGCAGCGCGTCCGGGACAGGGGGTTCGAATGAGCAGTTCTTC. The whole variable domain, remainder taken from reference TRBV11-3 and TRBJ2-1, is EAGVVQSPRYKIIEKKQPVAFWCNPISGHNTLYWYLQNLGQGPELLIRYENEEAVDDSQLPKDRFSAERLKGVDSTLKIQPAELGDSAVYLCASSASGTGGSNEQFFGPGTRLTVL.

The chain is built from TRBV21-1 and TRBJ2-3; the table's D call, TRBD2, has no DNA check behind it. TRBV21-1 is a pseudogene locus. The CDR3 runs 22 residues. The CDR3, as DNA: TGTGCCAGCAGCAAAGAGGGTCCGACGGGAGGGCCTCCTACCCCGGTGACAGATACGCAGTATTTT. Translated: CASSKEGPTGGPPTPVTDTQYF.

J is TRBJ1-2 and V is TRBV29-1, with D unclear. The CDR3 runs 14 residues. The V gene's germline CDR1 is SQVTM and CDR2 ANQGSEA. V was cut by 3 bases and J by 0 bases, with 11 bases left in between. The CDR3 loop reads CSVEGSRSNYGYTF. CDR3 nucleotides: TGCAGCGTTGAGGGCAGTAGGTCTAACTATGGCTACACCTTC.

The count of this clone is one. V gene TRBV7-2 combines with J gene TRBJ1-2; 10 bases agree with TRBD1. The CDR3 sequence is 14 residues long. Germline values: CDR1 SGHTA, CDR2 FQGNSA. V lost 3 bases, J lost 2 bases, and 0 bases stayed unmatched. This CDR3 reads CASSLDRGNYGYTF. DNA for the CDR3: TGTGCCAGCAGCTTGGACAGGGGGAACTATGGCTACACCTTC.

This clone was seen a single time. The chain employs TRBV19 and TRBJ1-6; D is uncertain. The CDR3 consists of 13 residues. Trimming pared 10 bases from V and 10 bases from J, leaving 17 bases between. The V gene's germline CDR1 is LNHDA and CDR2 SQIVND (reference sequence). The CDR3 nucleotides read TGTGCCACCGCCGACCGTGCGGGGTCACCCCTCCACTTT. Translation gives CATADRAGSPLHF.